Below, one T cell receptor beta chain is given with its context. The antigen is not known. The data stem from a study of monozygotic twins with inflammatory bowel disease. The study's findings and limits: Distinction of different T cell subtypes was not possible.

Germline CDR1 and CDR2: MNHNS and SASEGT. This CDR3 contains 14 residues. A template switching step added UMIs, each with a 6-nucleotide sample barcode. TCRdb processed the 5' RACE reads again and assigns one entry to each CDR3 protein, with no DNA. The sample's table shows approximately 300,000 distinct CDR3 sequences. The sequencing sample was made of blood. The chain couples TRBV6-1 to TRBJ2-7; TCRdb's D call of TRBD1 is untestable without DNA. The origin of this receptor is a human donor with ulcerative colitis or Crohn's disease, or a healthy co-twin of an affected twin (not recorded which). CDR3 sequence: CASTNDRVRDEQYF.